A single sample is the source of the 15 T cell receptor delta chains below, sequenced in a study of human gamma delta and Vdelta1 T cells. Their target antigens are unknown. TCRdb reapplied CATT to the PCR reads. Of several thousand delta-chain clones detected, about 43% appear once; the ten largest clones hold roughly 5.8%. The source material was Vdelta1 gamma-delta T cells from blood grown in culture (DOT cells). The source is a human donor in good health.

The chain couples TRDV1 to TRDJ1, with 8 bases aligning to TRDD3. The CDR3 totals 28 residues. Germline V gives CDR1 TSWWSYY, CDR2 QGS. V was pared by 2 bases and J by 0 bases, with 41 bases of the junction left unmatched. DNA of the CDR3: TGTGCTCTTGGGGAAGGGATCAACGCTTACTGGTGGCTTGGGGCCCCGGGACTGGGGGGCAAGTACACCGATAAACTCATCTTT. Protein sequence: CALGEGINAYWWLGAPGLGGKYTDKLIF.

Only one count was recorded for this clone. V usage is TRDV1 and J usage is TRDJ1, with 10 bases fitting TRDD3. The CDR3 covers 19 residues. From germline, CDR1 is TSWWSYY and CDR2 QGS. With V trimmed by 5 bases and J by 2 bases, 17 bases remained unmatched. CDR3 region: CALGKPFLLGDRSTDKLIF. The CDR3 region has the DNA TGTGCTCTTGGGAAACCTTTCCTCCTGGGGGATAGGAGTACCGATAAACTCATCTTT.

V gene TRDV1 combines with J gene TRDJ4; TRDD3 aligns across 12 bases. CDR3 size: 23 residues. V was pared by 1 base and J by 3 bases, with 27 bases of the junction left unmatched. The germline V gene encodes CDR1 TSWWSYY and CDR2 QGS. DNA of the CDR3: TGTGCTCTTGGGGAACCCCCCTGGCCTGCCTTCTCACGATACTGGGGGATACAAGGACCCCTGATCTTT. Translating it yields CALGEPPWPAFSRYWGIQGPLIF.

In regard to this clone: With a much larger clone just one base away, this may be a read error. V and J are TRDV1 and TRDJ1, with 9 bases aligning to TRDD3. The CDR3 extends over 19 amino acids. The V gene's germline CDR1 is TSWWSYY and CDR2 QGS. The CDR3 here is CALGKLLGPTLLGEGKLIF. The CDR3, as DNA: TGTGCTCTTGGGAAACTGCTGGGGCCAACGCTACTGGGGGAAGGTAAACTCATCTTT.

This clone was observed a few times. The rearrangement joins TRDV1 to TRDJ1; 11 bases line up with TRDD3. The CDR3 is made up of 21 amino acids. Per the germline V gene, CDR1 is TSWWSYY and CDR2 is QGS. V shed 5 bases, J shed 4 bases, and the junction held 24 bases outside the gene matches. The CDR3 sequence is CALGPNGPGDWGIGSLDKLIF. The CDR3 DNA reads TGTGCTCTTGGGCCAAACGGGCCAGGCGACTGGGGGATAGGGTCCCTCGATAAACTCATCTTT.

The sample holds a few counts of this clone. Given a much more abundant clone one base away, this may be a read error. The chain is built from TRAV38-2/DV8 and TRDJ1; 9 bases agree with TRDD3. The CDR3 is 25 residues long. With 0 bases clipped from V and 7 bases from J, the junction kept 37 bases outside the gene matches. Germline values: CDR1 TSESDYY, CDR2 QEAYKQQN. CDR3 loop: CAYRSVQFLLTGGNPQCVPHFKLIF. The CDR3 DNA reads TGTGCTTATAGGAGCGTACAATTCCTACTGACTGGGGGAAACCCTCAATGTGTCCCACACTTTAAACTCATCTTT.

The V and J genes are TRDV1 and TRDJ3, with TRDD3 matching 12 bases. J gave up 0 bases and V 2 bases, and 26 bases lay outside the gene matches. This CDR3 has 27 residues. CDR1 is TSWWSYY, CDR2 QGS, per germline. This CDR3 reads CALGEGKGPTEFYWGIPSSWDTRQMFF. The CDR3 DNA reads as TGTGCTCTTGGGGAAGGGAAGGGTCCTACGGAATTTTACTGGGGGATACCAAGCTCCTGGGACACCCGACAGATGTTTTTC.

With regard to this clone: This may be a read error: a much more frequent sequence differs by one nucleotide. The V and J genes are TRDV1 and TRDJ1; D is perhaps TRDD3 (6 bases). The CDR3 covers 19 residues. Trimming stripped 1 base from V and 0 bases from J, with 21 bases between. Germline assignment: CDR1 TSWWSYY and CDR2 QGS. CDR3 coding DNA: TGTGCTCTTGGGGAACGTACCACGCTCGGGGATTTATACACCGATAAACTCATCTTT. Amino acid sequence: CALGERTTLGDLYTDKLIF.

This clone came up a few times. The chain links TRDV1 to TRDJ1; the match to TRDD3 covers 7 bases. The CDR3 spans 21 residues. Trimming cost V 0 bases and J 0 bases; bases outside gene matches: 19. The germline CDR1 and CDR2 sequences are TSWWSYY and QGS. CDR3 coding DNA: TGTGCTCTTGGGGAACTTCCCCCCAATCATATTTACTGGGGCTACACCGATAAACTCATCTTT. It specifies CALGELPPNHIYWGYTDKLIF.

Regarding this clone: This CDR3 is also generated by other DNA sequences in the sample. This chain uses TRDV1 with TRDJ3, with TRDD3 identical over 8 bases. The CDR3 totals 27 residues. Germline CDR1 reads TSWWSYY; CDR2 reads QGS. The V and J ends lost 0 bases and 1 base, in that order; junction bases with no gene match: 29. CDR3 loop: CALGELSTPLSNVLGEKRSWDTRQMFF. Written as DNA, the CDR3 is TGTGCTCTTGGGGAACTTAGTACTCCCTTATCTAATGTTCTGGGGGAAAAACGATCCTGGGACACCCGACAGATGTTTTTC.

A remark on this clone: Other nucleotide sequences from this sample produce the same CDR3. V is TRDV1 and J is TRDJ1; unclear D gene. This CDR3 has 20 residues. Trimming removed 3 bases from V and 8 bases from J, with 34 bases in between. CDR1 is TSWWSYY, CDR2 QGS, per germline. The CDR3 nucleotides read TGTGCTCTTGGGGAGAGGCCATACTTCGCACGAGGACCCGATCCGATAAAACTCATCTTT. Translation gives CALGERPYFARGPDPIKLIF.

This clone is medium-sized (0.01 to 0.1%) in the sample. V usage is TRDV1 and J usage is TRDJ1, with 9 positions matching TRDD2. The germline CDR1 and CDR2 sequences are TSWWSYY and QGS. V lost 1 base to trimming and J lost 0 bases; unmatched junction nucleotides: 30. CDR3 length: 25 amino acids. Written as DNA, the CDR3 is TGTGCTCTTGGGGAACACGTACGACTGGCCTTCCTACAGGCTGGGGGTCGCGAGTACACCGATAAACTCATCTTT. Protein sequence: CALGEHVRLAFLQAGGREYTDKLIF.

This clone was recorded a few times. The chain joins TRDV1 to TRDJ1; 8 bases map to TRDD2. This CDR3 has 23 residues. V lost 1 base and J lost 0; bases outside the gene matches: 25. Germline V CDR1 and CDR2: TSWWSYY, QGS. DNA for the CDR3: TGTGCTCTTGGGGAACGATTTGCTTCCTACCCTTTGAGAAACCCATTTTACACCGATAAACTCATCTTT. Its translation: CALGERFASYPLRNPFYTDKLIF.

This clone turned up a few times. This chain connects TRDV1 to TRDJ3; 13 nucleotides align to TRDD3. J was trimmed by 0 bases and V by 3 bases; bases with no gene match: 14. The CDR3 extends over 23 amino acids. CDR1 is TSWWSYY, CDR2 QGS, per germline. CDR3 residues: CALGESQYWGIRRPSWDTRQMFF. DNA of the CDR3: TGTGCTCTTGGGGAGTCCCAGTACTGGGGGATACGCAGGCCCTCCTGGGACACCCGACAGATGTTTTTC.

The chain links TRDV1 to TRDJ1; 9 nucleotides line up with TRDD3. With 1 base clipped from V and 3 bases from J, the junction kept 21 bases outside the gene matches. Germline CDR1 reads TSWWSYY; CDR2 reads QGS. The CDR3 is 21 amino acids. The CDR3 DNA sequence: TGTGCTCTTGGGGAACCTTCGAATCGGGATTCCATACTGGGGGACCCCGATAAACTCATCTTT. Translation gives CALGEPSNRDSILGDPDKLIF.